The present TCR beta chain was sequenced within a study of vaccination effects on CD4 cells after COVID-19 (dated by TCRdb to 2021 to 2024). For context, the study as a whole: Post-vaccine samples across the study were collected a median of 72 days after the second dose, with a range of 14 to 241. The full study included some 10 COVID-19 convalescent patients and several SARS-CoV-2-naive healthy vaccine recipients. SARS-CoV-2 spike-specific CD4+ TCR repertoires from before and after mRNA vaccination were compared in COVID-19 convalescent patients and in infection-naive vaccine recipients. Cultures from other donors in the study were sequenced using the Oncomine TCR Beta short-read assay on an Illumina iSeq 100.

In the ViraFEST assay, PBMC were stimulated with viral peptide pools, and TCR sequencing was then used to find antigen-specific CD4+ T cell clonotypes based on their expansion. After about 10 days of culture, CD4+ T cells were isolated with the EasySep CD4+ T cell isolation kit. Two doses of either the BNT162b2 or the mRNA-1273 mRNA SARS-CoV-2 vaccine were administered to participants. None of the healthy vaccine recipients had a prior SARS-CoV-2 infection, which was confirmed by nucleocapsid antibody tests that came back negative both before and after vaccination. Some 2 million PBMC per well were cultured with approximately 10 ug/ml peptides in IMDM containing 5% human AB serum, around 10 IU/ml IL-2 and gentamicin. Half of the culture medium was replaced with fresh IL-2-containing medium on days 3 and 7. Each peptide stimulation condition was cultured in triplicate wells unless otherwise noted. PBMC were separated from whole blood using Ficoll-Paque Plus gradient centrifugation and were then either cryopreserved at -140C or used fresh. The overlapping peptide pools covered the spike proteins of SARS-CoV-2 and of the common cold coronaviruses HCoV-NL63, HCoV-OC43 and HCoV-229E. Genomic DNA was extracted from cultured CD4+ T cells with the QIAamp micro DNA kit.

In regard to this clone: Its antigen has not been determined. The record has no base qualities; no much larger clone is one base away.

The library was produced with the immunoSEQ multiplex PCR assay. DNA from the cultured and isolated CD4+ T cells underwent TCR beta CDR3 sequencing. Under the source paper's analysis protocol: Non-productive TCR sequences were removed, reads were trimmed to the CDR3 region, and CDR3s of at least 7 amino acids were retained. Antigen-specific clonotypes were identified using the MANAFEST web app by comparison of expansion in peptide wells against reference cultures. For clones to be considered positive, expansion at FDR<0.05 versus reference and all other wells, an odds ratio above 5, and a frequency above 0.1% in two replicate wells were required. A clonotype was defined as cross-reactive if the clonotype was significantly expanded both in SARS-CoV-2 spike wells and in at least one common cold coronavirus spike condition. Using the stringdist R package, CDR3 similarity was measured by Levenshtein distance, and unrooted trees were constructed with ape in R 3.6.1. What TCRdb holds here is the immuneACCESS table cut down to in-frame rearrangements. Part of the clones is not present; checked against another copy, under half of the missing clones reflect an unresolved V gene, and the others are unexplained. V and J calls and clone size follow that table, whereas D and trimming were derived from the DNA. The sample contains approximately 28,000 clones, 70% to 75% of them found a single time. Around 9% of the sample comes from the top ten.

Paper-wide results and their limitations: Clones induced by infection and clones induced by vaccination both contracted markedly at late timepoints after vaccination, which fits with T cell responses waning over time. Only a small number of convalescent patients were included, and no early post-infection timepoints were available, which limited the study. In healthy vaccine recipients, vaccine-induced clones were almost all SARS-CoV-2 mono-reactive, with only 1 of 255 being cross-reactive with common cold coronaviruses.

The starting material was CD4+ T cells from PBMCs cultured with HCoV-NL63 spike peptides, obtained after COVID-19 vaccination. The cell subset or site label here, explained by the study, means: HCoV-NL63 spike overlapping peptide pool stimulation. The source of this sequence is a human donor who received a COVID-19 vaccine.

The DNA sequence is given as TGTGCCACCAGCATCGACAGGTCGAGGACCCAGTACTTC. The encoded protein is CATSIDRSRTQYF. The V and J segments used are TRBV15 and TRBJ2-5; TRBD1 could be the D gene, as 6 bases match. V sheds 4 bases and J sheds 7 bases, leaving 13 bases between their ends. There are 13 amino acids in the CDR3, from cysteine to phenylalanine inclusive. Left in the record is the CDR3 DNA by itself, 39 bases read in frame from the first base. The germline V gene (reference sequence) gives CDR1 as LNHNV and CDR2 as YYDKDF.